The clone carrying this T cell receptor beta chain was recorded once. What it recognizes is unknown. After extraction with the RNeasy kit, roughly 0.45 to 1 ug of the RNA was reverse transcribed using random hexamers. The amplification used immunoSEQ multiplex PCR on TCR beta CDR3; it spanned 54 Vbeta and 13 Jbeta. TCRdb re-called the immunoSEQ multiplex PCR reads through MiXCR, storing one row per CDR3 protein. The sample lists around 300,000 distinct CDR3 sequences; about 89% were seen once. The authors negatively isolated CD8+ and CD4+ T cells and FACS-enriched TEMRA cells. These data are taken from a study of CD8 T cells in Susac syndrome. General study points: Acknowledgment was made by the study that its TCR sequencing and HLA analysis involved a relatively small number of individuals.

Sequenced input: CD8+ T cells from PBMCs. The TCR originated in a human donor with multiple sclerosis.

The CDR3 DNA is TGTGCCAGCAGCCCCATCGGCAGCTACAATGAGCAGTTCTTC. Translation gives CASSPIGSYNEQFF. This chain connects TRBV27 to TRBJ2-1; D remains unclear. Trimming stripped 6 bases from V and 3 bases from J, with 12 bases between. Germline V CDR1 and CDR2: MNHEY, SMNVEV (reference sequence). This CDR3 is built from 14 residues.